The 30 T cell receptor beta chains given below trace back to one sample, sequenced in a study of shared clonotypes between healthy human individuals. The assay was immunoSEQ multiplex PCR, and TCRdb's table has in-frame clones only and misses some. The data contain 1.4 million to 1.5 million clones, roughly 96% of them singletons. Sequencing input: naive CD4+ T cells sorted from blood. The subset: CD45RA+ positively selected. These receptors all come from a man aged 25 to 40 in good health.

This chain uses TRBV5-1 with TRBJ2-1, with 7 bases aligning to TRBD1. Trimming took 3 bases from V and 1 from J; bases not matched to a gene: 10. This CDR3 comprises 17 residues. Germline CDR1 reads SGHRS; CDR2 reads YFSETQ. Here the CDR3 reads CASSSIPGTVSYNEQFF. CDR3 nucleotides: TGCGCCAGCAGCTCGATACCGGGGACAGTTTCCTACAATGAGCAGTTCTTC.

The rearrangement uses TRBV7-2 and TRBJ2-1; TRBD2 aligns across 12 bases. J lost 9 bases, V lost 5 bases, and 8 bases had no gene match. The germline V gene encodes CDR1 SGHTA and CDR2 FQGNSA. The CDR3 extends over 15 amino acids. The CDR3 DNA is TGTGCCAGCAGCCCTCTAGCGGGAGGGCCGGTTGAGCAGTTCTTC. Translating it yields CASSPLAGGPVEQFF.

The chain joins TRBV13 to TRBJ2-5, with D hard to call. The DNA end is more similar to TRBJ2-7, so the J call may be wrong. Germline V CDR1 and CDR2: PRHDT, FYEKMQ (reference sequence). The CDR3 has 12 amino acids. The CDR3 bases are TGTGCCAGCAGCTTAGGGGGAAACGAGCAGTACTTC. This encodes CASSLGGNEQYF.

The sample holds one count of this clone. The chain uses TRBV5-1 and TRBJ2-1, with 14 positions matching TRBD2. Germline loops: CDR1 SGHRS, CDR2 YFSETQ. V trimming: 0 bases; J trimming: 7 bases; junction bases outside the gene matches: 9. The CDR3 covers 18 residues. CDR3 sequence reads: CASSLGRGLAGVRNEQFF. The CDR3 nucleotides read TGCGCCAGCAGCTTGGGTCGGGGACTAGCGGGAGTAAGGAATGAGCAGTTCTTC.

About this clone: The sample carries other DNA sequences with the same CDR3. The DNA of the CDR3 is TGTGCCAGCAGCTTGGAAGTAGTAGAGACCCAGTACTTC. Its translation: CASSLEVVETQYF. The chain links TRBV7-9 to TRBJ2-5; D gene uncertain. CDR3 length: 13 amino acids. From germline, CDR1 is SEHNR and CDR2 FQNEAQ (reference sequence). Trimming removed 3 bases at V and 4 bases at J, with 9 bases between.

The chain joins TRBV15 to TRBJ2-1; D is possibly TRBD2 (6 bases). V was trimmed by 8 bases and J by 4 bases, leaving 18 bases between them. Germline lookup yields CDR1 LNHNV and CDR2 YYDKDF (reference sequence). The CDR3 length is 15 residues. The chain's CDR3 is CATQPGSGLYNEQFF. The CDR3 DNA reads as TGTGCCACCCAGCCTGGTAGCGGTTTATACAATGAGCAGTTCTTC.

The chain employs TRBV13 and TRBJ2-2; 12 bases are shared with TRBD2. The CDR3 extends over 20 amino acids. Germline CDR1 is PRHDT and CDR2 is FYEKMQ (reference sequence). Trimming cost V 5 bases and J 2 bases; bases outside gene matches: 15. This CDR3 is CASSRLAGDPGLENTGELFF. In nucleotides, the CDR3 is TGTGCCAGCAGCCGACTAGCGGGGGACCCCGGTCTCGAAAACACCGGGGAGCTGTTTTTT. Combining the CDR3 with reference TRBV13 and TRBJ2-2 gives the whole variable domain AAGVIQSPRHLIKEKRETATLKCYPIPRHDTVYWYQQGPGQDPQFLISFYEKMQSDKGSIPDRFSAQQFSDYHSELNMSSLELGDSALYFCASSRLAGDPGLENTGELFFGEGSRLTVL.

This rearrangement joins TRBV2 to TRBJ2-4; 10 bases fit TRBD1. This CDR3 region has 19 residues. V trimming: 9 bases; J trimming: 4 bases; junction bases outside the gene matches: 21. Looked up from germline, CDR1 is SNHLY and CDR2 is FYNNEI. The CDR3 DNA reads TGTGCCAGACAAACGAACCATATAAGGAAGGGACAGGGGAAAAACATTCAGTACTTC. Its translation is CARQTNHIRKGQGKNIQYF.

DNA for the CDR3: TGTGCCAGCAGTGAAAATGGTTACAACGGGGAGCTGTTTTTT. It is translated as CASSENGYNGELFF. The rearrangement links TRBV2 to TRBJ2-2; no clear D. The length of the CDR3 is 14 residues. Germline V gene data show CDR1 as SNHLY and CDR2 as FYNNEI. The V end lost 2 bases, the J end lost 7 bases, and 11 bases lay between the germline ends.

This chain links TRBV7-9 with TRBJ1-4; D call uncertain. The CDR3 runs 14 residues. With 3 bases removed from V and 2 bases from J, the gap between germline ends came to 7 bases. Germline V gene sequence: CDR1 SEHNR, CDR2 FQNEAQ (reference sequence). CDR3 in amino acids: CASSFFSTNEKLFF. DNA for the CDR3: TGTGCCAGCAGCTTTTTTAGTACTAATGAAAAACTGTTTTTT. Supplemented by reference TRBV7-9 and TRBJ1-4, the full variable domain reads DTGVSQNPRHKITKRGQNVTFRCDPISEHNRLYWYRQTLGQGPEFLTYFQNEAQLEKSRLLSDRFSAERPKGSFSTLEIQRTEQGDSAMYLCASSFFSTNEKLFFGSGTQLSVL.

This clone showed up just once. The V gene is TRBV28, the J gene TRBJ2-3; 8 positions match TRBD2. The J segment lost 2 bases and the V segment lost 3 bases, leaving 10 bases of the junction unmatched. CDR1 and CDR2 (germline): MDHEN, SYDVKM. This CDR3 is 17 amino acids long. DNA for the CDR3: TGTGCCAGCAGTTTCACGGGGGGGCCCCGTTCCACAGATACGCAGTATTTT. It yields the protein CASSFTGGPRSTDTQYF.

This chain joins TRBV18 and TRBJ2-7; the match to TRBD1 covers 7 bases. J gave up 6 bases and V 3 bases, and 5 bases lay outside the gene matches. In germline, CDR1 is KGHSH, CDR2 LQKENI. The CDR3 is 13 amino acids. The CDR3 DNA reads TGTGCCAGCTCACCCACACAGGGGAGCGAGCAGTACTTC. As protein: CASSPTQGSEQYF. Full variable domain (remainder filled in from reference TRBV18 and TRBJ2-7): NAGVMQNPRHLVRRRGQEARLRCSPMKGHSHVYWYRQLPEEGLKFMVYLQKENIIDESGMPKERFSAEFPKEGPSILRIQQVVRGDSAAYFCASSPTQGSEQYFGPGTRLTVT.

The CDR3: CASSFSLHHNEQFF. The CDR3 DNA follows: TGTGCCAGCAGCTTCTCCTTACATCATAATGAGCAGTTCTTC. The chain carries TRBV5-6 and TRBJ2-1; D is uncertain. Deletions cut 2 bases from V and 7 bases from J, with 13 bases between. The CDR3 covers 14 residues. Germline loops: CDR1 SGHDT, CDR2 YYEEEE.

The chain is built from TRBV29-1 and TRBJ2-2; 7 nucleotides line up with TRBD1. Trimming removed 7 bases from V and 2 bases from J; junction bases left unmatched: 7. Germline V gives CDR1 SQVTM, CDR2 ANQGSEA. This CDR3 region has 14 residues. The CDR3 protein is CSALTGINTGELFF. DNA of the CDR3: TGCAGCGCCCTGACAGGGATCAACACCGGGGAGCTGTTTTTT.

J is TRBJ2-7 and V is TRBV5-4; D may match TRBD1 or TRBD2 (6 bases each). The CDR3 runs 15 residues. Germline lookup yields CDR1 SGHNT and CDR2 YYREEE (reference sequence). Trimming removed 4 bases from V and 1 base from J, with 15 bases in between. This CDR3 reads CASSPDSGPSYEQYF. DNA of the CDR3: TGTGCCAGCAGCCCGGACAGCGGGCCGTCCTACGAGCAGTACTTC. The entire variable domain, with the rest obtained from reference TRBV5-4 and TRBJ2-7, is as follows: ETGVTQSPTHLIKTRGQQVTLRCSSQSGHNTVSWYQQALGQGPQFIFQYYREEENGRGNFPPRFSGLQFPNYSSELNVNALELDDSALYLCASSPDSGPSYEQYFGPGTRLTVT.

This chain links TRBV9 with TRBJ2-3, with 11 positions matching TRBD2. Trimming cost V 3 bases and J 7 bases; bases outside gene matches: 13. Per germline, CDR1 SGDLS and CDR2 YYNGEE. The CDR3 is 17 residues long. CDR3 nucleotides: TGTGCCAGCAGCGGCAGCTTAGCGGGAGGGGCGCGGAATACGCAGTATTTT. Translated, it gives CASSGSLAGGARNTQYF.

The J gene is TRBJ2-7, the V gene TRBV19, with 13 bases aligning to TRBD2. The CDR3 is 12 residues long. With V trimmed by 3 bases and J by 11 bases, 1 base remained unmatched. Per germline, CDR1 LNHDA and CDR2 SQIVND (reference sequence). The CDR3 loop is CASSMTSGRKYF. CDR3 in DNA: TGTGCCAGTAGTATGACTAGCGGGAGGAAGTACTTC.

The CDR3 bases are TGTGCCAGTAGTACAGGGAAATTAGCCAAAAACATTCAGTACTTC. The encoded protein is CASSTGKLAKNIQYF. This rearrangement joins TRBV19 to TRBJ2-4; the D gene is possibly TRBD1 (5 bases). This CDR3 is 15 amino acids long. Trimming took off 4 bases at V and 0 bases at J, with 10 bases between the two ends. Per germline, CDR1 LNHDA and CDR2 SQIVND (reference sequence).

The chain joins TRBV7-2 to TRBJ2-7; TRBD2 matches 8 bases. The germline V gene encodes CDR1 SGHTA and CDR2 FQGNSA. This CDR3 contains 16 residues. Trimming took 5 bases from V and 7 from J; bases not matched to a gene: 16. CDR3: CASSQSSGKRAREQYF. DNA of the CDR3: TGTGCCAGCAGCCAAAGTAGCGGGAAACGAGCGAGGGAGCAGTACTTC.

This clone was recorded once. The chain has TRBV10-3 and TRBJ2-7, with 9 bases that match TRBD1. CDR3 size: 13 residues. Losses at the gene ends were 10 bases for V and 4 bases for J; bases not matched to a gene: 8. The germline V gene encodes CDR1 ENHRY and CDR2 SYGVKD. The CDR3 loop is CATATGGGYEQYF. In DNA, the CDR3 is TGTGCCACCGCGACAGGGGGGGGATACGAGCAGTACTTC.

This chain links TRBV6-5 with TRBJ2-5, with unresolved D. Trimming cost V 2 bases and J 7 bases, with 11 bases left between them. Germline-derived CDR1 and CDR2 are MNHEY and SVGAGI. The CDR3 spans 13 residues. Here the CDR3 reads CASSYGTDRTQYF. The CDR3 region has the DNA TGTGCCAGCAGTTACGGAACTGATCGGACCCAGTACTTC.

The chain uses TRBV27 and TRBJ2-1; 10 positions match TRBD2. The ends lost 4 bases at V and 6 bases at J; junction bases unmatched: 9. Germline CDR1 and CDR2: MNHEY and SMNVEV (reference sequence). CDR3 length: 16 residues. For the CDR3, the DNA is TGTGCCAGCAGTTATCACCTTAGCGGGAGGCCCAATGAGCAGTTCTTC. This encodes CASSYHLSGRPNEQFF.

This chain connects TRBV2 to TRBJ2-6; D may be TRBD1 (5 bases). V lost 6 bases and J 4 bases, leaving 10 bases between the germline ends. Per germline, CDR1 SNHLY and CDR2 FYNNEI. This CDR3 has 14 amino acids. CDR3 in amino acids: CASRVQEGANVLTF. The CDR3 DNA sequence: TGTGCCAGCAGGGTACAGGAAGGGGCCAACGTCCTGACTTTC.

This chain uses TRBV9 with TRBJ2-7; possible D gene TRBD2, 5 bases. The CDR3 is 13 residues long. With 0 bases removed from V and 5 bases from J, the gap between germline ends came to 9 bases. CDR1 and CDR2 (germline): SGDLS, YYNGEE. The CDR3 protein is CASSVGVRDEQYF. The CDR3, as DNA: TGTGCCAGCAGCGTAGGGGTGAGGGACGAGCAGTACTTC.

The rearrangement joins TRBV28 to TRBJ2-1, with 8 nucleotides matching TRBD2. The CDR3 spans 20 residues. With 5 bases clipped from V and 6 bases from J, the junction kept 24 bases outside the gene matches. CDR1 MDHEN and CDR2 SYDVKM come from the germline V gene. DNA of the CDR3: TGTGCCAGCAGTACCCGTGGTCGGGACCGACGGCGGGAGGTGGCCAATGAGCAGTTCTTC. Encoded protein: CASSTRGRDRRREVANEQFF.

This clone has only one observation. The chain carries TRBV7-2 and TRBJ1-4, with TRBD1 matching 11 bases. The J segment lost 6 bases and the V segment lost 1 base, leaving 4 bases of the junction unmatched. The CDR3 contains 16 residues. Germline V gene lookup returns CDR1 SGHTA and CDR2 FQGNSA. DNA for the CDR3: TGTGCCAGCAGCTTAGGGACAGGGGGCGTTTATGAAAAACTGTTTTTT. Protein sequence: CASSLGTGGVYEKLFF.

This clone was counted once. The V call is TRBV4-1, the J call TRBJ2-7; perhaps TRBD2 as D (5 bases). From germline, CDR1 is MGHRA and CDR2 YSYEKL. With 0 bases removed from V and 3 bases from J, the gap between germline ends came to 9 bases. CDR3 length: 14 residues. The CDR3 is CASSQDSGYYEQYF. The CDR3 nucleotides are TGCGCCAGCAGCCAAGATTCGGGATACTACGAGCAGTACTTC.

V is TRBV7-6 and J is TRBJ2-3; maybe TRBD1 (6 bases). CDR3 length: 13 amino acids. V dropped 4 bases and J dropped 3 bases, with 8 bases sitting between them. Germline CDR1 reads SGHVS; CDR2 reads FNYEAQ. For the CDR3, the DNA is TGTGCCAGCAGCTCAGGGGTGACAGATACGCAGTATTTT. This sequence encodes CASSSGVTDTQYF.

The chain joins TRBV9 to TRBJ2-7; D gene unclear. The CDR3 sequence is 14 residues long. The germline V and J ends were trimmed by 3 bases and 3 bases, with 13 bases remaining between them. Germline values: CDR1 SGDLS, CDR2 YYNGEE. The CDR3 bases are TGTGCCAGCAGCGCCGGCTCTTCGGTCTACGAGCAGTACTTC. It codes for CASSAGSSVYEQYF. Supplemented by reference TRBV9 and TRBJ2-7, the full variable domain reads DSGVTQTPKHLITATGQRVTLRCSPRSGDLSVYWYQQSLDQGLQFLIQYYNGEERAKGNILERFSAQQFPDLHSELNLSSLELGDSALYFCASSAGSSVYEQYFGPGTRLTVT.

The gene calls are TRBV27 and TRBJ2-2, with D possibly being TRBD1 or TRBD2 (5 bases each). From germline, CDR1 is MNHEY and CDR2 SMNVEV (reference sequence). The CDR3 is 14 residues long. The V end was cut by 6 bases, the J end by 4 bases, with 12 bases between. The CDR3 here is CASSRGPGTGELFF. For the CDR3, the DNA is TGTGCCAGCAGCCGGGGCCCGGGCACCGGGGAGCTGTTTTTT.